These T cell receptor beta chains were read from a single sample in a study of T cell responses to AZD1222 COVID-19 vaccine. The assay was immunoSEQ multiplex PCR, and TCRdb's table has in-frame clones only and misses some. The repertoire includes about 78,000 clones, 90% of them detected once, and 2.5% to 4% sits in the top ten. The sample consisted of peripheral blood, taken 28 days after the second AZD1222 dose. All receptors derive from an adult who received the AZD1222 COVID-19 vaccine. Both conserved end residues are part of each CDR3. A D gene is named only where the DNA matches it firmly. Clone sizes are given selectively: once, few, many, or a class where the clone is expanded.

J gene,V gene,clone size,D gene,CDR3 DNA,CDR3 protein
TRBJ2-7,TRBV5-4,-,TRBD1,TGTGCCAGCAGCAAAAAAGGGGGACAGGGCCAAAACGAGCAGTACTTC,CASSKKGGQGQNEQYF
TRBJ1-5,TRBV28,-,TRBD1,TGTGCCAGCAGGTCAACAGGGGTTGGCAATCAGCCCCAGCATTTT,CASRSTGVGNQPQHF
TRBJ1-6,TRBV30,few,-,TGTGCCTGGAGTTTCGAGAATAATTCACCCCTCCACTTT,CAWSFENNSPLHF
TRBJ1-3,TRBV7-6,-,TRBD1,TGTGCCAGCAGCCAGACAGGGGCTGGAAACACCATATATTTT,CASSQTGAGNTIYF
TRBJ1-1,TRBV11-3,-,-,TGTGCCAGCAGCTTAGCAGGGACCTTGAACACTGAAGCTTTCTTT,CASSLAGTLNTEAFF
TRBJ1-4,TRBV2,-,-,TGTGCCAGCAGTCGACAGGACCATGAAAAACTGTTTTTT,CASSRQDHEKLFF
TRBJ1-6,TRBV2,-,TRBD1,TGTGCCATCTCACGACAGGGCGCTACATCACCCCTCCACTTT,CAISRQGATSPLHF
TRBJ2-2,TRBV5-1,-,TRBD1,TGCGCCAGCATGACAGGGTACAACACCGGGGAGCTGTTTTTT,CASMTGYNTGELFF
TRBJ2-7,TRBV2,-,-,TGTGCCAGCAGTAAGAGCCGAGGCCACTACGAGCAGTACTTC,CASSKSRGHYEQYF
TRBJ1-2,TRBV5-6,-,-,TGTGCCAGCAGCTCCGGTAACTATGGCTACACCTTC,CASSSGNYGYTF
TRBJ1-5,TRBV30,-,TRBD1,TGTGCCTGGTCCGGGACAGATCAGCCCCAGCATTTT,CAWSGTDQPQHF
TRBJ2-7,TRBV9,-,-,TGTGCCAGCAGCGTAGGGCAGGGTCCCTACGAGCAGTACTTC,CASSVGQGPYEQYF
TRBJ1-2,TRBV3-1/TRBV3-2,-,TRBD1,TGTGCCAGCAGCCAAGAAGGGGGCTGGGGCTACACCTTC,CASSQEGGWGYTF
TRBJ1-1,TRBV4-2,-,-,TGTGCCAGCAGCGACTCCCAACAGCAGAACACTGAAGCTTTCTTT,CASSDSQQQNTEAFF
TRBJ1-1,TRBV12-3/TRBV12-4,-,TRBD1,TGTGCCAGCACCACCACAGGGGCTGAAGCTTTCTTT,CASTTTGAEAFF
TRBJ1-1,TRBV30,-,TRBD1,TGTGCCTGGAGTCCGGGACAGAGAGAGAACACTGAAGCTTTCTTT,CAWSPGQRENTEAFF
TRBJ2-1,TRBV6-5,-,TRBD2,TGTGCCAGCAGTTACGCTTCTAGCGGGGAGGGGGTGCAGTTCTTC,CASSYASSGEGVQFF
TRBJ1-1,TRBV18,few,TRBD1,TGTGCCAGCTCACTAACGGGACAGGGTGTTACTGAAGCTTTCTTT,CASSLTGQGVTEAFF
TRBJ2-5,TRBV11-1,-,-,TGTGCCAGCAGCTTACTGAAAGAGACCCAGTACTTC,CASSLLKETQYF
TRBJ2-1,TRBV5-5,-,TRBD2,TGTGCCAGCAGCTTGGACCCTAGCGGGAGCAGCAATGAGCAGTTCTTC,CASSLDPSGSSNEQFF
TRBJ2-3,TRBV10-3,-,-,TGTGCCAGCAACCGTCCCGGAGGGGATACGCAGTATTTT,CASNRPGGDTQYF
TRBJ1-1,TRBV19,-,-,TGTGCCAGTAGTCTCGGGTTTCCCAAAGCCACTGAAGCTTTCTTT,CASSLGFPKATEAFF
TRBJ2-7,TRBV7-6,-,-,TGTGCCAGCAGCTCGGGGCCATCATCCGAGCAGTACTTC,CASSSGPSSEQYF
TRBJ2-5,TRBV2,-,-,TGTGCCAGCAGACCCGGGCCCGACGGGACCCAGTACTTC,CASRPGPDGTQYF
TRBJ2-1,TRBV7-2,-,TRBD2,TGTGCCAGCAGATTACCTAGCGGGGAGTACAATGAGCAGTTCTTC,CASRLPSGEYNEQFF
TRBJ2-7,TRBV5-4,-,-,TGTGCCAGCAGCTTGTACGGGTACTACGAGCAGTACTTC,CASSLYGYYEQYF
TRBJ1-3,TRBV3-1/TRBV3-2,-,-,TGTGCCAGCAGCCCAAGAGGTTGGGGGTCCGGAAACACCATATATTTT,CASSPRGWGSGNTIYF
TRBJ1-1,TRBV7-8,-,-,TGTGCCAGCAGCTCCCGGAGGTTGAACACTGAAGCTTTCTTT,CASSSRRLNTEAFF
TRBJ2-5,TRBV13,-,TRBD1,TGTGCCAGCAGCAATCGCAAGGGGGCGCGGGAGACCCAGTACTTC,CASSNRKGARETQYF
TRBJ1-5,TRBV27,-,TRBD1,TGTGCCAGCAAGGCCGGGACAGGGGGTAATCAGCCCCAGCATTTT,CASKAGTGGNQPQHF
TRBJ2-6,TRBV9,-,-,TGTGCCAGCAGCGTGATGTCCGGCCCTGGGGCCAACGTCCTGACTTTC,CASSVMSGPGANVLTF
TRBJ2-7,TRBV5-1,-,-,TGCGCCAGCAGCTTGAGTTTCAGCTACGAGCAGTACTTC,CASSLSFSYEQYF
TRBJ1-1,TRBV7-2,-,-,TGTGCCAGCAGCAAATATTGGACAGCCGACACTGAAGCTTTCTTT,CASSKYWTADTEAFF
TRBJ1-5,TRBV7-9,-,-,TGTGCCAGCAGCTTAGGGCAGGTTAATCAGCCCCAGCATTTT,CASSLGQVNQPQHF
TRBJ1-2,TRBV5-4,once,TRBD1,TGTGCCAGCAGCTTCCGGGACAGCGGCCTACATGGCTACACCTTC,CASSFRDSGLHGYTF